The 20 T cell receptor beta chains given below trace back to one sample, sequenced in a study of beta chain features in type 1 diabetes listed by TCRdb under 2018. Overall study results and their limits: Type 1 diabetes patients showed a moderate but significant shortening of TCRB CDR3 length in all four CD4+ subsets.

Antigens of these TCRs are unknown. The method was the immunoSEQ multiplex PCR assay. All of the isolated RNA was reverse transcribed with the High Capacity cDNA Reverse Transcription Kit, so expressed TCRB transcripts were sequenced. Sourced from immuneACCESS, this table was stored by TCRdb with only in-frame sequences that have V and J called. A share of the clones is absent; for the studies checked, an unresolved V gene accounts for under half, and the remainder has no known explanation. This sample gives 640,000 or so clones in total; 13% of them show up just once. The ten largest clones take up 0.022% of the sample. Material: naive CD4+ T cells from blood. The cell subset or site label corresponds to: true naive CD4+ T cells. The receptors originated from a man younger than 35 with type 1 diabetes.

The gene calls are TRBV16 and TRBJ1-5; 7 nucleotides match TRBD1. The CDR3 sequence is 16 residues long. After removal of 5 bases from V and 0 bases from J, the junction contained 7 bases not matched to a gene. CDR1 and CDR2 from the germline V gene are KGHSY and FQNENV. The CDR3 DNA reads TGTGCCAGCAGCGGCCTTACAGGGGATAGCAATCAGCCCCAGCATTTT. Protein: CASSGLTGDSNQPQHF.

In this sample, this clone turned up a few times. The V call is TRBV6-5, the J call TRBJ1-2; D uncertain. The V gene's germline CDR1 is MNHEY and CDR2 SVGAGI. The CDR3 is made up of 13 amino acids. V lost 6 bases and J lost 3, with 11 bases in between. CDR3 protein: CASSSGPYYGYTF. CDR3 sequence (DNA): TGTGCCAGCAGCAGTGGACCGTACTATGGCTACACCTTC.

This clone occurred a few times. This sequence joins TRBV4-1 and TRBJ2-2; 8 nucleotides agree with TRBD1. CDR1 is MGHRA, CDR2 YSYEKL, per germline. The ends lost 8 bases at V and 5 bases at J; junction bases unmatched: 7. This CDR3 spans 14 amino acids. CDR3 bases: TGCGCCAGCCGGACAGGGTGGGGAACCGGGGAGCTGTTTTTT. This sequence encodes CASRTGWGTGELFF.

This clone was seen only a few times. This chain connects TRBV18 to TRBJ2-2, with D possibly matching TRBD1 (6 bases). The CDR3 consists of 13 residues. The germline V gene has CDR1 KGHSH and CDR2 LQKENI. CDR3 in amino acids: CAGTPANTGELFF. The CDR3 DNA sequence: TGTGCTGGGACACCCGCGAACACCGGGGAGCTGTTTTTT. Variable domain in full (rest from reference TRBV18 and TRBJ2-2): NAGVMQNPRHLVRRRGQEARLRCSPMKGHSHVYWYRQLPEEGLKFMVYLQKENIIDESGMPKERFSAEFPKEGPSILRIQQVVRGDSAAYFCAGTPANTGELFFGEGSRLTVL.

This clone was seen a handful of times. The CDR3 bases are TGTGCCAGCAGCCTCGGGGGGAACACTGAAGCTTTCTTT. It specifies CASSLGGNTEAFF. V usage is TRBV6-5 and J usage is TRBJ1-1; the D gene is possibly TRBD1 (5 bases). The germline CDR1 and CDR2 sequences are MNHEY and SVGAGI. Between the trimmed V and J ends, which lost 6 bases and 1 base, there was a span of 9 bases. The CDR3 loop spans 13 amino acids.

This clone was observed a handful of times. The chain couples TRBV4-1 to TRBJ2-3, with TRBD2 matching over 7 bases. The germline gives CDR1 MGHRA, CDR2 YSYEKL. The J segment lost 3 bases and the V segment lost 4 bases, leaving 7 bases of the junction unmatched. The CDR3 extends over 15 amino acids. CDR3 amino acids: CASSLGGLETDTQYF. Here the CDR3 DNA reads TGCGCCAGCAGCCTGGGAGGACTAGAGACAGATACGCAGTATTTT.

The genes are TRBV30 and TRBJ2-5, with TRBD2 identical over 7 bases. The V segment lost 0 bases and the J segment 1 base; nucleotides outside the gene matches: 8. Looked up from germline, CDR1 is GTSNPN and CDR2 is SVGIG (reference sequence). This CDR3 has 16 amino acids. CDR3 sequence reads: CAWSVRPIAGQETQYF. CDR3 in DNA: TGTGCCTGGAGTGTACGTCCTATAGCGGGCCAAGAGACCCAGTACTTC.

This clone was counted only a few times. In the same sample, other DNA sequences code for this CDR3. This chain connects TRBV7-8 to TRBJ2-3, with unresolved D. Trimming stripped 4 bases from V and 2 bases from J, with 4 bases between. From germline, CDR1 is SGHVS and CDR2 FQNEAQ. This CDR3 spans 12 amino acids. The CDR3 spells CASSSYTDTQYF. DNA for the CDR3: TGTGCCAGCAGCTCTTACACAGATACGCAGTATTTT.

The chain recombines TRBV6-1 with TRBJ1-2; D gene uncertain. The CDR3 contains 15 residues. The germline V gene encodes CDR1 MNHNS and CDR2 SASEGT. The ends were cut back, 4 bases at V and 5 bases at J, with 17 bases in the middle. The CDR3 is CASSGILPTDYGYTF. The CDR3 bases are TGTGCCAGCAGTGGAATACTACCGACGGATTATGGCTACACCTTC.

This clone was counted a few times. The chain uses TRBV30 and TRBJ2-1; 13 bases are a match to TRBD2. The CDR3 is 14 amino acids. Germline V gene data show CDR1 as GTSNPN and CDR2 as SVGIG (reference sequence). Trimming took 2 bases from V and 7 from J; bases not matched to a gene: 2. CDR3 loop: CAWSWTSGGNEQFF. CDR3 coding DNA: TGTGCCTGGAGTTGGACTAGCGGGGGAAATGAGCAGTTCTTC.

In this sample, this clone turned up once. The CDR3 protein is CASSAGQGYGEQYF. CDR3 in DNA: TGTGCCAGCAGCGCCGGACAGGGGTATGGAGAGCAGTACTTC. V gene TRBV7-9 combines with J gene TRBJ2-7; TRBD1 aligns across 9 bases. CDR3 length equals 14 residues. Germline loops: CDR1 SEHNR, CDR2 FQNEAQ (reference sequence). J gave up 7 bases and V 5 bases, and 9 bases lay outside the gene matches.

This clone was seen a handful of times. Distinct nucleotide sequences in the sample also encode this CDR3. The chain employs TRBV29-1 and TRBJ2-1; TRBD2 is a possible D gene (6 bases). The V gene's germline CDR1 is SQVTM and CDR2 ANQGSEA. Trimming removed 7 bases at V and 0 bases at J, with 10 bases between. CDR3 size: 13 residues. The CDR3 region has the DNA TGCAGCGCCGGAGGGAGCTCCTACAATGAGCAGTTCTTC. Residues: CSAGGSSYNEQFF.

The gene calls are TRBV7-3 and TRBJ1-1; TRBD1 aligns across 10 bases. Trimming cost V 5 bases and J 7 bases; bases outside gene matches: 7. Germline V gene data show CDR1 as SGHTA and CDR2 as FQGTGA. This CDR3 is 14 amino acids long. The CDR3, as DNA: TGTGCCAGCAGCGCTTTCCGGGACAGGGGTGAAGCTTTCTTT. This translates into CASSAFRDRGEAFF.

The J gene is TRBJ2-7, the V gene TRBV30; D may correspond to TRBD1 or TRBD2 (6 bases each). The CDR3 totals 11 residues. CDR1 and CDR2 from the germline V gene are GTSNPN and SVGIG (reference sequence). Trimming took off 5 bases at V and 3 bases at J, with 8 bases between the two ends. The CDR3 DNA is TGTGCCTGGGGGGGGCTCTACGAGCAGTACTTC. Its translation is CAWGGLYEQYF.

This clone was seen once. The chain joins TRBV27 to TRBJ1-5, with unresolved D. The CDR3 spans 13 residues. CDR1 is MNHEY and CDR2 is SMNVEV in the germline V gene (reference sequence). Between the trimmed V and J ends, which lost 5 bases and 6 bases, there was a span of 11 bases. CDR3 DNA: TGTGCCAGCAGTCCAATACTGGGTCAGCCCCAGCATTTT. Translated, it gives CASSPILGQPQHF.

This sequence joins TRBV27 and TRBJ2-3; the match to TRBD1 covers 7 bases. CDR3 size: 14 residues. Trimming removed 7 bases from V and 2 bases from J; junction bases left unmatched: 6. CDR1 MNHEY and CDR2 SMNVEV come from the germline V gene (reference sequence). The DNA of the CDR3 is TGTGCCAGCACTCGGGACAGCCTCACAGATACGCAGTATTTT. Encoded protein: CASTRDSLTDTQYF.

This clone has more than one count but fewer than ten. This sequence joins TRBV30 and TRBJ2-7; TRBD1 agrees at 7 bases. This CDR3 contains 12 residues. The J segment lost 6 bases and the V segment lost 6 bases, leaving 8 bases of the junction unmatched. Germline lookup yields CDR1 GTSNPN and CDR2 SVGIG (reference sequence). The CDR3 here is CACNRDSSEQYF. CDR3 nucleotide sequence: TGTGCCTGCAACAGGGACAGCTCCGAGCAGTACTTC.

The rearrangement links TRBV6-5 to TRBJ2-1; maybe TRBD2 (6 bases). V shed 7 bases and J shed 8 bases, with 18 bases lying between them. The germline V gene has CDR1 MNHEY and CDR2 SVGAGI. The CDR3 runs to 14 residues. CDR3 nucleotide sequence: TGTGCCAGCAACCGGGGGAGATTATCAGATGAGCAGTTCTTC. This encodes CASNRGRLSDEQFF.

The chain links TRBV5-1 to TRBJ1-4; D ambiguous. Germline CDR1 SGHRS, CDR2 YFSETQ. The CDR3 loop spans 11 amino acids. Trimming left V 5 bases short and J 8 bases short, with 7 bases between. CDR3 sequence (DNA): TGCGCCAGCAGGGGAGAAGAAAAACTGTTTTTT. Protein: CASRGEEKLFF.

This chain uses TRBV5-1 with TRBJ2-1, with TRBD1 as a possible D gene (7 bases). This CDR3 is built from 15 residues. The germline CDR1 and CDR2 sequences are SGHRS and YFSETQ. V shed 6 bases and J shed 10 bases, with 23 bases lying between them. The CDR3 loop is CASKVSGQEGREQFF. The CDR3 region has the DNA TGCGCCAGCAAGGTTTCTGGACAGGAGGGCCGAGAGCAGTTCTTC.